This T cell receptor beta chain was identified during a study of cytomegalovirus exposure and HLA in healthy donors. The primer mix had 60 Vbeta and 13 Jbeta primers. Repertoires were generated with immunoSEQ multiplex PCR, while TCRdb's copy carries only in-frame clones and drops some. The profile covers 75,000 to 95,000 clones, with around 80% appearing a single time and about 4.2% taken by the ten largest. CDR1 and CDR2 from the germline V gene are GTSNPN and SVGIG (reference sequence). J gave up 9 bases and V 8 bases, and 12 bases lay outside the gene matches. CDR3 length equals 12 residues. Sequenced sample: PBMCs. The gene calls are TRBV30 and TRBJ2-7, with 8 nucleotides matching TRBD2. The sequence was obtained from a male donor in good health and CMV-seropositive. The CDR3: CARGGVGSGQYF. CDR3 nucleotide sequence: TGTGCCCGGGGGGGAGTGGGCTCCGGGCAGTACTTC.